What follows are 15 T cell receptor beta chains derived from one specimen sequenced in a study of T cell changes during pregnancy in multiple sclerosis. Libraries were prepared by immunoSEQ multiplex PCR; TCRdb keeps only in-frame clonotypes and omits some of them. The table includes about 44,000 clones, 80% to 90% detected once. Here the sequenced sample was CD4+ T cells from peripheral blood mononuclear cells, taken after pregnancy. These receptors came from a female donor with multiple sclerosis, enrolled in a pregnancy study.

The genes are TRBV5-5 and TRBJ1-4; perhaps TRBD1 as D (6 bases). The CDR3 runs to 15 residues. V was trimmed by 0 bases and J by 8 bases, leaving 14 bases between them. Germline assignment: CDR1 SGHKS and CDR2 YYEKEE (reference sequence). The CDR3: CASSLGPGVVEKLFF. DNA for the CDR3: TGTGCCAGCAGCTTGGGTCCAGGGGTTGTGGAAAAACTGTTTTTT.

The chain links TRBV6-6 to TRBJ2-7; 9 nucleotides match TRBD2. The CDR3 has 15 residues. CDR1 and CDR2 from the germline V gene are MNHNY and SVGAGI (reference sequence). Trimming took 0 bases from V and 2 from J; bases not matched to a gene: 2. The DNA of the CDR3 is TGTGCCAGCAGTTACTCGGCTAGCGGGGCCTACGAGCAGTACTTC. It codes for CASSYSASGAYEQYF.

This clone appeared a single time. In nucleotides, the CDR3 is TGTGCCAGCAGCAAAGCGGGGGCGGGCACTGAAGCTTTCTTT. Its translation: CASSKAGAGTEAFF. The chain couples TRBV5-6 to TRBJ1-1; TRBD1 might be the D (6 bases). The ends were cut back, 4 bases at V and 4 bases at J, with 14 bases in the middle. Germline lookup yields CDR1 SGHDT and CDR2 YYEEEE. This CDR3 contains 14 residues. Using reference TRBV5-6 and TRBJ1-1 for the parts outside the CDR3, the full variable domain is DAGVTQSPTHLIKTRGQQVTLRCSPKSGHDTVSWYQQALGQGPQFIFQYYEEEERQRGNFPDRFSGHQFPNYSSELNVNALLLGDSALYLCASSKAGAGTEAFFGQGTRLTVV.

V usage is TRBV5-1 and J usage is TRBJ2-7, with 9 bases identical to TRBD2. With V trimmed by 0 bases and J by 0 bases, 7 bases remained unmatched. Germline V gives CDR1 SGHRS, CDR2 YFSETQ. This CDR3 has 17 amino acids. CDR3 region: CASSLGVPGLASYEQYF. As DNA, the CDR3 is TGCGCCAGCAGCTTGGGGGTACCGGGACTAGCCTCCTACGAGCAGTACTTC.

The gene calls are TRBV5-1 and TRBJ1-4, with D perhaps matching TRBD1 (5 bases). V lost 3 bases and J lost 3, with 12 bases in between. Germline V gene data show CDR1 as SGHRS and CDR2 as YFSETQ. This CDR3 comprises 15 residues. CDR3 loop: CASSSLREANEKLFF. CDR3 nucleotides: TGCGCCAGCAGCTCCCTCAGGGAGGCTAATGAAAAACTGTTTTTT.

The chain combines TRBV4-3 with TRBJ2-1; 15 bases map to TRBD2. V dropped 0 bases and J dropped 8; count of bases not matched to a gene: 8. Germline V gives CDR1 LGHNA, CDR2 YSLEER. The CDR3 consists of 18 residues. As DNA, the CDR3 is TGCGCCAGCAGCCAAGATCGAGGACTAGCGGGAGGGGAGGATGAGCAGTTCTTC. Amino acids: CASSQDRGLAGGEDEQFF.

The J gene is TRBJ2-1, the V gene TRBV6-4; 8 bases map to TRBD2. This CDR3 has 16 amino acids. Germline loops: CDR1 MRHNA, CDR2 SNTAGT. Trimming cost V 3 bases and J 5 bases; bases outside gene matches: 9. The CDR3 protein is CASSDQLREVNNEQFF. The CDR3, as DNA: TGTGCCAGCAGTGATCAGCTGCGGGAGGTGAACAATGAGCAGTTCTTC.

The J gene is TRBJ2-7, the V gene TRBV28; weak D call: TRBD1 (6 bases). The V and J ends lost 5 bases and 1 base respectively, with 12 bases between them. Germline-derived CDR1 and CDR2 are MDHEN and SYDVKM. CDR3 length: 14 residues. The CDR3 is CASSGTPASYEQYF. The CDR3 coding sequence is TGTGCCAGCAGTGGGACACCAGCTTCCTACGAGCAGTACTTC.

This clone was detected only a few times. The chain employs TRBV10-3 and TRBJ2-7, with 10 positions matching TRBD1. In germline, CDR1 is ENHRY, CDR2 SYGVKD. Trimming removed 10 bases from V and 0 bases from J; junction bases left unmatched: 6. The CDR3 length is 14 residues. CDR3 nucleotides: TGTGCCACCCGGGGGGACAGGGGCTCCTACGAGCAGTACTTC. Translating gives CATRGDRGSYEQYF.

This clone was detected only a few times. CDR3: CASSRDTGELFF. The CDR3 region has the DNA TGTGCCAGCTCTCGTGACACCGGGGAGCTGTTTTTT. The V call is TRBV18, the J call TRBJ2-2, with D unresolved. The CDR3 totals 12 residues. Trimming took off 6 bases at V and 3 bases at J, with 5 bases between the two ends. Germline assignment: CDR1 KGHSH and CDR2 LQKENI.

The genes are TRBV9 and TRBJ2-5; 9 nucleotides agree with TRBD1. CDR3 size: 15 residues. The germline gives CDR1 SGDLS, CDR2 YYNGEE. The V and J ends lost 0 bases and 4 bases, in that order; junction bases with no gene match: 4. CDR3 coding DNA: TGTGCCAGCAGCGTAGGAGGGACAGGGAGAGAGACCCAGTACTTC. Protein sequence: CASSVGGTGRETQYF. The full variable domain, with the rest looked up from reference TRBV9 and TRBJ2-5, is DSGVTQTPKHLITATGQRVTLRCSPRSGDLSVYWYQQSLDQGLQFLIQYYNGEERAKGNILERFSAQQFPDLHSELNLSSLELGDSALYFCASSVGGTGRETQYFGPGTRLLVL.

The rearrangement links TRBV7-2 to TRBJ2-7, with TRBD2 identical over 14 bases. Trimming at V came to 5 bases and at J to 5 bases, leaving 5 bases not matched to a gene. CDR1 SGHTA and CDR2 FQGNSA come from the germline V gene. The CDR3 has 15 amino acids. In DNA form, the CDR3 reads TGTGCCAGCAGCCCAAGACTAGCGGGAGGGCACGAGCAGTACTTC. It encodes CASSPRLAGGHEQYF.

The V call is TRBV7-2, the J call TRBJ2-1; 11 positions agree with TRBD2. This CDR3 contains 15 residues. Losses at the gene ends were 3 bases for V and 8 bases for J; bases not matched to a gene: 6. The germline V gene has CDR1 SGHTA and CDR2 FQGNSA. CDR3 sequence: CASSFIAGGVYEQFF. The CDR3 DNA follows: TGTGCCAGCAGCTTCATAGCGGGAGGGGTCTATGAGCAGTTCTTC.

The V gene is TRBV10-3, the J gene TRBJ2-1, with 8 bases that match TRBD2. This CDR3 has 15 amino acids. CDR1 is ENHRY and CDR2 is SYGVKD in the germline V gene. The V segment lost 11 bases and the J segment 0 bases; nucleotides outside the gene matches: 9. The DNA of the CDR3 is TGTGCCGCCACGGTAGCGGGGAGCTCCTACAATGAGCAGTTCTTC. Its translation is CAATVAGSSYNEQFF.

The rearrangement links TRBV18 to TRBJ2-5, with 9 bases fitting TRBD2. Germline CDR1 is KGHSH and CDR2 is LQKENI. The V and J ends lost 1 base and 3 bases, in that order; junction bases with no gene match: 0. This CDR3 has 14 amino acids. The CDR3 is CASSPLAGEETQYF. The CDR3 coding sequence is TGTGCCAGCTCACCACTAGCGGGAGAAGAGACCCAGTACTTC.